This entry concerns a single T cell receptor beta chain. Other DNA sequences in the sample encode the same CDR3. The record originates from a study of shared clonotypes between healthy human individuals. Sequencing used immunoSEQ multiplex PCR; TCRdb keeps in-frame clones, though not all of them. The table records around 700,000 clones, around three quarters of them present only once. Germline assignment: CDR1 MDHEN and CDR2 SYDVKM. The ends were cut back, 5 bases at V and 0 bases at J, with 13 bases in the middle. The CDR3 sequence is 15 residues long. The chain joins TRBV28 to TRBJ1-1; no firm D call. Sequencing was performed on memory CD4+ T cells sorted from blood. Described subset: CD45RA-negative fraction. The TCR was taken from a woman between 25 and 40 years old in good health. The CDR3: CASSPSTGMNTEAFF. Here the CDR3 DNA reads TGTGCCAGCAGTCCTTCGACGGGTATGAACACTGAAGCTTTCTTT.